Listed below are T cell receptor beta chains from one sample, sequenced in a study of T cell repertoires in cytomegalovirus infection. For these TCRs, the target antigens are not known. TCRdb analysed the reads with MiXCR anew, one entry per CDR3 protein. The data contain a few hundred thousand distinct CDR3 sequences, about 40% of them singletons. Sequenced material: cultured PBMCs, taken from culture after CMV antigen stimulation. These receptors were obtained from a human donor in good health (CMV status not recorded). Some clones in this sample may be carry-over from other donors' samples. Each CDR3 is given with its conserved first and last residue. A D gene is named only where the DNA matches it firmly. Size values are once, few and many counts, or a class for expanded clones, and some rows have none.

clone_size,v_call,d_call,j_call,cdr3_nt,cdr3_aa
NA,TRBV12-3/TRBV12-4,NA,TRBJ1-1,TGTGCCAGCACTACAGGGTCCACTGAAGCTTTCTTT,CASTTGSTEAFF
NA,TRBV20-1,NA,TRBJ2-1,TGCAGTGCTATTGAGCGGATCTACAATGAGCAGTTCTTC,CSAIERIYNEQFF
once,TRBV10-3,TRBD1,TRBJ1-2,TGTGCCTCAACCCCCGGGGTGGCAGGGGGAAACTATGGCTACACCTTC,CASTPGVAGGNYGYTF
NA,TRBV7-2,NA,TRBJ2-5,TGTGCCAGCAGCTTAGAACCCACTGCGAAGACCCAGTACTTC,CASSLEPTAKTQYF
NA,TRBV6-8,NA,TRBJ2-2,TGTGCCAGCGGAGAGACGAACACCGGGGAGCTGTTTTTT,CASGETNTGELFF
NA,TRBV7-2,TRBD2,TRBJ2-7,TGTGCCAGCAGCCCGGGTGAGGGAGGGGTCTTCTACGAGCAGTACTTC,CASSPGEGGVFYEQYF
NA,TRBV29-1,NA,TRBJ2-7,TGCAGCGTTGTGGGCGGCTCCTACGAGCAGTACTTC,CSVVGGSYEQYF
NA,TRBV7-2,NA,TRBJ2-3,TGTGCCAGCAGCTTAGAAGGGGGGCTCACAGATACGCAGTATTTT,CASSLEGGLTDTQYF
few,TRBV7-2,TRBD2,TRBJ2-7,TGTGCCAGCAGCTTAGGGGCCGTAGCGGGAGTTGAGCAGTACTTC,CASSLGAVAGVEQYF
NA,TRBV7-2,NA,TRBJ2-3,TGTGCCAGCAGCTTAAGGGACACAGATACGCAGTATTTT,CASSLRDTDTQYF
NA,TRBV12-3/TRBV12-4,NA,TRBJ2-7,TGTGCCAGCACCACGGCGCGCAGGGCCCACGAGCAGTACTTC,CASTTARRAHEQYF
few,TRBV7-2,NA,TRBJ2-5,TGTGCCAGCAGCTTCTACGTCGAACCCCAAGAGACCCAGTACTTC,CASSFYVEPQETQYF
NA,TRBV20-1,NA,TRBJ2-1,TGCAGTGCTAGAGGAGGACCAAATGAGCAGTTCTTC,CSARGGPNEQFF
NA,TRBV20-1,NA,TRBJ1-2,TGCAGTGCTAGTGTAGGATACTATGGCTACACCTTC,CSASVGYYGYTF
NA,TRBV2,NA,TRBJ2-5,TGTGCCAGCAGACAGAGGAAGGAGACCCAGTACTTC,CASRQRKETQYF
few,TRBV7-2,TRBD1,TRBJ1-1,TGTGCCAGCAGCTATAAGGCAGGGGGGAACACTGAAGCTTTCTTT,CASSYKAGGNTEAFF
NA,TRBV6-1,TRBD2,TRBJ2-1,TGTGCCAGCAGTGACCCGAGGACTAGCGGGGGCCACAATGAGCAGTTCTTC,CASSDPRTSGGHNEQFF
NA,TRBV20-1,NA,TRBJ2-7,TGCAGTGCTAGACAGGGGTTTATGGACGAGCAGTACTTC,CSARQGFMDEQYF
NA,TRBV15,TRBD2,TRBJ2-3,TGTGCCACCAGCAGCAGGGGGTGGCCGGCTAGCGGGATGGGAGATACGCAGTATTTT,CATSSRGWPASGMGDTQYF
NA,TRBV12-3/TRBV12-4,TRBD1,TRBJ2-1,TGTGCCAGCAGCCACCGACAGGGGTCCTACAATGAGCAGTTCTTC,CASSHRQGSYNEQFF
few,TRBV19,NA,TRBJ1-2,TGTGCCAGTAGTATAGATGGTTCTTGGGCCGGGCCCAGCTATGGCTACACCTTC,CASSIDGSWAGPSYGYTF
NA,TRBV20-1,NA,TRBJ2-3,TGCAGCCCGAATCTAGAGTCTAGCACAGATACGCAGTATTTT,CSPNLESSTDTQYF
NA,TRBV20-1,TRBD1,TRBJ1-4,TGCAGTACGCGAAAAACAGGGGCCCCTAATGAAAAACTGTTTTTT,CSTRKTGAPNEKLFF
NA,TRBV10-2,NA,TRBJ1-6,TGCGCCAGCAGTTCGTCACGGTATAATTCACCCCTCCACTTT,CASSSSRYNSPLHF
NA,TRBV4-1,NA,TRBJ1-5,TGCGCCAGCAGCCAACGGGTTTCGACAGTCGACAATCAGCCCCAGCATTTT,CASSQRVSTVDNQPQHF
NA,TRBV2,NA,TRBJ1-5,TGTGCCAGCAGTGGAAGAGTGGGGCGTGTTTCCCAGCATTTT,CASSGRVGRVSQHF
few,TRBV19,NA,TRBJ2-7,TGTGCCAGTAGTAGCGATAACGGGGGAGTCTACGAGCAGTACTTC,CASSSDNGGVYEQYF